This TCR beta chain was profiled in a study of blood T cell repertoires in COVID-19. Participants reported their clinical history, and cohort assignment relied on those reports. Cohort 3 donors were reported recovered after two negative PCRs, clearance, or symptom resolution. Per the authors' pipeline: Researchers report that nucleated cell counts were estimated from reference gene primer amplification. Profiled with immunoSEQ multiplex PCR; TCRdb holds only in-frame clones, not every one. The D gene and trimming were derived from the DNA, and the V and J assignments and clone size from that table. The sample has roughly 330,000 clones, 80% to 90% seen once. The CDR3 has 21 residues.

This sequence originates from a woman aged 25 to 39 who had recovered from COVID-19. The sequenced sample was PBMCs or T cells enriched from blood (not recorded which). V gene TRBV21-1 combines with J gene TRBJ1-5; no DNA check was done on the table's D call, TRBD1. TRBV21-1 is a listed pseudogene. As DNA, the CDR3 is TGTGCCAGCAGCAAAACCCCCCTCCCGGGACAGATACCCCATAGCAATCAGCCCCAGCATTTT. This codes for CASSKTPLPGQIPHSNQPQHF.